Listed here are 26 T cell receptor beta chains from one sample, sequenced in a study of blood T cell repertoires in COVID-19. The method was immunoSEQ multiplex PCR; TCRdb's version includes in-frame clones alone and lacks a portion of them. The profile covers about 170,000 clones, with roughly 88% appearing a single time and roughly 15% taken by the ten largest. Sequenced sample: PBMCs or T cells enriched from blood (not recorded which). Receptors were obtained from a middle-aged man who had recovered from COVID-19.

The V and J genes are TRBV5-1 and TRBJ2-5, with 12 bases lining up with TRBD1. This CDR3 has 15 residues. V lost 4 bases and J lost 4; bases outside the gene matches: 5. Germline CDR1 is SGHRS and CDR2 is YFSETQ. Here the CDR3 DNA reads TGCGCCAGCAGCCCCCGGGACAGGGGGCGAGAGACCCAGTACTTC. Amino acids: CASSPRDRGRETQYF.

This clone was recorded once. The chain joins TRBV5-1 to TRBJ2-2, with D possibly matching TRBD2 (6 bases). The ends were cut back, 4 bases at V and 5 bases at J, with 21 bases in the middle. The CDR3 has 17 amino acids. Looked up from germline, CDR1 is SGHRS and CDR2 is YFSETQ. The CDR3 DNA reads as TGCGCCAGCAGCCCCGGAGGGATGACCGTGAGGACCGGGGAGCTGTTTTTT. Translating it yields CASSPGGMTVRTGELFF.

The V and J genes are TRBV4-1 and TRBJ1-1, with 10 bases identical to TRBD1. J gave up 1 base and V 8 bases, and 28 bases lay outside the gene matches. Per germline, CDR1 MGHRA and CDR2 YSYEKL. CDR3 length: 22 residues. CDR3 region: CASGRKLRDRGAQLAANTEAFF. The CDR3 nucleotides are TGCGCCAGCGGCCGCAAGCTCCGGGACAGGGGCGCACAACTGGCTGCGAACACTGAAGCTTTCTTT.

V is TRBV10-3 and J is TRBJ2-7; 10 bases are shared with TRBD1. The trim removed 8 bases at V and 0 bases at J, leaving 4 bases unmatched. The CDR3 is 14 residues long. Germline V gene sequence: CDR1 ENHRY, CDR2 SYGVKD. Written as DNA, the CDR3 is TGTGCCATCCAGGGACAGGGGTCCTCCTACGAGCAGTACTTC. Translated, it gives CAIQGQGSSYEQYF.

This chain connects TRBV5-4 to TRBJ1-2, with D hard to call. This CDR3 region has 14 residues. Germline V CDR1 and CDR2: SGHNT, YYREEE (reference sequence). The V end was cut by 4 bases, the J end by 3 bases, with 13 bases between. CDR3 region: CASSRASGDYGYTF. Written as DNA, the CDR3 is TGTGCCAGCAGCCGTGCTTCCGGGGACTATGGCTACACCTTC. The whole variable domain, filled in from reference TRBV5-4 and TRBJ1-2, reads ETGVTQSPTHLIKTRGQQVTLRCSSQSGHNTVSWYQQALGQGPQFIFQYYREEENGRGNFPPRFSGLQFPNYSSELNVNALELDDSALYLCASSRASGDYGYTFGSGTRLTVV.

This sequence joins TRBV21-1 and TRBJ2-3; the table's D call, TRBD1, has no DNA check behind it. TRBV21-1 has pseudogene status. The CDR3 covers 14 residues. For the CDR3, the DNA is TGTGCCAGCAGCAAAGAACAGGGCACAGATACGCAGTATTTT. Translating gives CASSKEQGTDTQYF.

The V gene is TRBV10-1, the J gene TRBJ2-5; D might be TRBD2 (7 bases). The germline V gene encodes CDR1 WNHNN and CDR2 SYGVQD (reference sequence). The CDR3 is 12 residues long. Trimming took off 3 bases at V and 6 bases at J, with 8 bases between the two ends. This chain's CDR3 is CASSDGGQTQYF. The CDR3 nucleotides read TGCGCCAGCAGTGACGGGGGGCAGACCCAGTACTTC.

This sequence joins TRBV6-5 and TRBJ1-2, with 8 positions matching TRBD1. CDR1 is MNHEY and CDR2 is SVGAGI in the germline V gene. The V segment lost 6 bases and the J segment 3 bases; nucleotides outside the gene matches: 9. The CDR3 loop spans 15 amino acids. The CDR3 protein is CASRGRGLSDYGYTF. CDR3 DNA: TGTGCCAGCAGAGGCAGGGGGCTATCGGACTATGGCTACACCTTC.

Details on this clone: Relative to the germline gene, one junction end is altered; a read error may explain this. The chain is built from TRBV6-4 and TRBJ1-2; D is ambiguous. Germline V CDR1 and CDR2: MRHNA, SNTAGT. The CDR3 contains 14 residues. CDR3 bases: TGTGCCAGCAGCGACTCGGGCAGGAACTATGGCTACACCTTC. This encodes CASSDSGRNYGYTF.

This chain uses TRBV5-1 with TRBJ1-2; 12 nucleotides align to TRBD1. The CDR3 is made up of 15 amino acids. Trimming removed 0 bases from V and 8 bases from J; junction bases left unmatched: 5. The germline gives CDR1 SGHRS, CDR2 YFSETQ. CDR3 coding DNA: TGCGCCAGCAGCTTGGCCGGGACAGGGGGCGAAGGCTACACCTTC. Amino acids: CASSLAGTGGEGYTF.

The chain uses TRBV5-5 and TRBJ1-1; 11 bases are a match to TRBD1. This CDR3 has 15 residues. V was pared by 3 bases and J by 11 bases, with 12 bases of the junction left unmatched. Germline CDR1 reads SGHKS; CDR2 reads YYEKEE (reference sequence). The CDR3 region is CASSWGTGGKMSAFF. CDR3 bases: TGTGCCAGCAGCTGGGGGACAGGGGGAAAGATGAGTGCTTTCTTT.

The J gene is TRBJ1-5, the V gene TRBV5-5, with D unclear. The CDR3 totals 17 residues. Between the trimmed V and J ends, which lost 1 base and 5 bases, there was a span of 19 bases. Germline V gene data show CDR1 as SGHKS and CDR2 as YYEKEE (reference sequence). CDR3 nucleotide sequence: TGTGCCAGCAGCTTGCTTCCCGGCGGGAGAAGGGATCAGCCCCAGCATTTT. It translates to CASSLLPGGRRDQPQHF.

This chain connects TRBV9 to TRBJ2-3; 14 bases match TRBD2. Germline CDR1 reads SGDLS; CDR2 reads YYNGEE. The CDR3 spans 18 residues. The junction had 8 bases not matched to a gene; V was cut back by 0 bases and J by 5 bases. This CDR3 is CASSVGLAGGQVIDTQYF. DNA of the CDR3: TGTGCCAGCAGCGTAGGACTAGCGGGGGGGCAAGTTATAGATACGCAGTATTTT.

CDR3 sequence: CASSSSGHLSYGYTF. In DNA form, the CDR3 reads TGCGCCAGCAGCTCCTCGGGACATCTTTCCTATGGCTACACCTTC. The chain has TRBV5-1 and TRBJ1-2, with a weak D call TRBD1 (6 bases). The germline CDR1 and CDR2 sequences are SGHRS and YFSETQ. CDR3 size: 15 residues. Trimming stripped 3 bases from V and 4 bases from J, with 16 bases between.

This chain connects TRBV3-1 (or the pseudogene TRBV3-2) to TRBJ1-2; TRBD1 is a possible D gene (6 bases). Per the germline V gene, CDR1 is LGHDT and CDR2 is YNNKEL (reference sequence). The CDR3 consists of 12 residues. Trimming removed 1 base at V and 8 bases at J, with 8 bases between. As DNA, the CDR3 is TGTGCCAGCAGCCAAGCAGGGGAAGGCTACACCTTC. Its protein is CASSQAGEGYTF.

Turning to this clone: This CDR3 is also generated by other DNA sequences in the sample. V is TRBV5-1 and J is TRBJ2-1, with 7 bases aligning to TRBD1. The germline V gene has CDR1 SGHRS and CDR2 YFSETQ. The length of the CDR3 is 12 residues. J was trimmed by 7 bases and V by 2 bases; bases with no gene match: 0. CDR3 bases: TGCGCCAGCAGCTTACAGGGGAATGAGCAGTTCTTC. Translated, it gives CASSLQGNEQFF.

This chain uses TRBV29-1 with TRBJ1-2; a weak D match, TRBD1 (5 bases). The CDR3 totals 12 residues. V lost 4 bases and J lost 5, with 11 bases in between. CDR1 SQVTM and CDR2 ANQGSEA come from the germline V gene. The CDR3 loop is CSVVEQDYGYTF. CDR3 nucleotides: TGCAGCGTTGTAGAACAGGATTATGGCTACACCTTC.

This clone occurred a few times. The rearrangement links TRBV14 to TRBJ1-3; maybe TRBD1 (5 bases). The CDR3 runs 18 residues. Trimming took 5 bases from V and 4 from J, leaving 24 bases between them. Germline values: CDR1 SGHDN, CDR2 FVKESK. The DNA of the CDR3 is TGTGCCAGCAGCTTACGGCGGGGAGGGACCTTTTCGGGAAACACCATATATTTT. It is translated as CASSLRRGGTFSGNTIYF.

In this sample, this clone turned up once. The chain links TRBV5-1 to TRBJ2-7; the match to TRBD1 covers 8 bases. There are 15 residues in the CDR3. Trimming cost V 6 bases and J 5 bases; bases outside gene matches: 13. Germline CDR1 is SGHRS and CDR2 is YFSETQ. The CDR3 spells CASTPDLGQGDEQYF. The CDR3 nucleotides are TGCGCCAGCACCCCTGACCTTGGACAGGGAGACGAGCAGTACTTC.

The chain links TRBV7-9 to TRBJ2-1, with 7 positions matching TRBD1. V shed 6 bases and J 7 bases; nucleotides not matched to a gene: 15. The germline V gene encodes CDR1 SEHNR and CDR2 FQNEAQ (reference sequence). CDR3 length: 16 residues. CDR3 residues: CASSESWDSRLNEQFF. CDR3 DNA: TGTGCCAGCAGTGAGAGCTGGGACAGCAGGCTAAATGAGCAGTTCTTC.

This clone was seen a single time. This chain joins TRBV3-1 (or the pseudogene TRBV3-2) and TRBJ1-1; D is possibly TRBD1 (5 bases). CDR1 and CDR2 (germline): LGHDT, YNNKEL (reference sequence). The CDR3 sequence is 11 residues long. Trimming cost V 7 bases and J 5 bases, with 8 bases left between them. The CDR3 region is CASMGGTEAFF. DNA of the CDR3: TGTGCCAGCATGGGGGGGACTGAAGCTTTCTTT.

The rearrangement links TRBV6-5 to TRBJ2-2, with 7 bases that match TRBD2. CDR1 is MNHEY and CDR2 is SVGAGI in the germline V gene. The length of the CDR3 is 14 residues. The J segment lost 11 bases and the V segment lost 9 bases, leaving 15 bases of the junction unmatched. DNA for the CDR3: TGTGCCAGTAGTACCGGGACTACCATCTTAGAGCTGTTTTTT. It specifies CASSTGTTILELFF.

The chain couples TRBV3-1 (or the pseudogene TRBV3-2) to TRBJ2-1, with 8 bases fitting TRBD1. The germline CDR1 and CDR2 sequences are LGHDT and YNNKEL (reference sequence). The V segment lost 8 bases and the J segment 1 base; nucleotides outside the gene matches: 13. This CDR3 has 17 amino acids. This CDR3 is CASATGDSRLSYNEQFF. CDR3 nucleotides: TGTGCCAGCGCGACAGGGGATTCGCGACTTTCCTACAATGAGCAGTTCTTC.

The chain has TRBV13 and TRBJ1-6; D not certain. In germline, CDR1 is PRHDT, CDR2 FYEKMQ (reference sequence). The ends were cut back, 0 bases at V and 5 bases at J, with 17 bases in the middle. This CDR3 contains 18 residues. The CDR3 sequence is CASSLGLILGSNNSPLHF. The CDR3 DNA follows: TGTGCCAGCAGCTTAGGCCTAATCTTGGGTAGCAATAATTCACCCCTCCACTTT.

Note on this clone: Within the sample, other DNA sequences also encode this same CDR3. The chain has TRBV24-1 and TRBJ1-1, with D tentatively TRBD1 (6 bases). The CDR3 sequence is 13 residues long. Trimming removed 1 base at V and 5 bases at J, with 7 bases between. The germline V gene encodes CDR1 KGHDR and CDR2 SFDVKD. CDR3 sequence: CATSDFGQTEAFF. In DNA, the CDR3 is TGTGCCACCAGTGATTTCGGACAGACTGAAGCTTTCTTT.

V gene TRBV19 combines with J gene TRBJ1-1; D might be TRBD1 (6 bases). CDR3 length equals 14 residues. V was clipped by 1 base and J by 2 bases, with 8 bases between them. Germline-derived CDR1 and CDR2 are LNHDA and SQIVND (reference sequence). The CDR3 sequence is CASSIGTVNTEAFF. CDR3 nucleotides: TGTGCCAGTAGTATAGGGACAGTTAACACTGAAGCTTTCTTT.